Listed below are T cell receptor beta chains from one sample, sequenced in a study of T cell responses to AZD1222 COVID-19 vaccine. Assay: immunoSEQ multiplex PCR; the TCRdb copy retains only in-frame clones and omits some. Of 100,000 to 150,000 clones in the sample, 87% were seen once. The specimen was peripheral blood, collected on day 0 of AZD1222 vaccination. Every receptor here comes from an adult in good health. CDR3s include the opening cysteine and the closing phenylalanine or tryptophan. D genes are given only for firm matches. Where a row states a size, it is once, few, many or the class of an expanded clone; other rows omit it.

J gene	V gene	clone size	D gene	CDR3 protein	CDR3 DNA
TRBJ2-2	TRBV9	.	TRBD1	CASSLRGYTGELFF	TGTGCCAGCAGCCTCAGGGGGTACACCGGGGAGCTGTTTTTT
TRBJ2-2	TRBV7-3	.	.	CASSLHPTGELFF	TGTGCCAGCAGCTTACACCCCACCGGGGAGCTGTTTTTT
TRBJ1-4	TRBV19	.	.	CASSNGGLDEKLFF	TGTGCCAGTAGTAATGGGGGGCTAGATGAAAAACTGTTTTTT
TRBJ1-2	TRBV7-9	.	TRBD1	CASSFQGEYYGYTF	TGTGCCAGCAGCTTTCAGGGGGAGTACTATGGCTACACCTTC
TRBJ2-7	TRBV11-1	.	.	CASSLGPAVSYEQYF	TGTGCCAGCAGCTTAGGTCCCGCAGTCTCCTACGAGCAGTACTTC
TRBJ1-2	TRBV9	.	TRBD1	CASSVVQGEVYGYTF	TGTGCCAGCAGCGTAGTCCAGGGGGAGGTGTATGGCTACACCTTC
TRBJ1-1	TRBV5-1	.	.	CASSLLGQSGTEAFF	TGCGCCAGCAGCTTGTTAGGGCAATCAGGCACTGAAGCTTTCTTT
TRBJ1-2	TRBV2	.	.	CASRGVNYGYTF	TGTGCCAGCAGAGGGGTTAACTATGGCTACACCTTC
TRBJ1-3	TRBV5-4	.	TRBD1	CASSVHRDRGRSGNTIYF	TGTGCCAGCAGCGTCCACCGGGACAGGGGCAGATCTGGAAACACCATATATTTT
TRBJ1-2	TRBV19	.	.	CASRRESGYTF	TGTGCCAGTAGGCGTGAATCCGGCTACACCTTC
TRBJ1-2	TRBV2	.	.	CARVQGQGGYTF	TGTGCCAGGGTGCAGGGGCAGGGCGGCTACACCTTC
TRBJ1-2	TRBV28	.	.	CASSLDGLISYTF	TGTGCCAGCAGTCTGGACGGACTTATTAGCTACACCTTC
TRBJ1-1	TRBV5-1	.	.	CASSPSPVMNTEAFF	TGCGCCAGCAGCCCCTCCCCGGTCATGAACACTGAAGCTTTCTTT
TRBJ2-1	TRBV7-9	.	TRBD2	CASSLSGGAFNEQFF	TGTGCCAGCAGCCTAAGCGGGGGGGCATTCAATGAGCAGTTCTTC
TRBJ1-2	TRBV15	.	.	CATNKTALNYGYTF	TGTGCCACCAACAAGACGGCCCTTAACTATGGCTACACCTTC
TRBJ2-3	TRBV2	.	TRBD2	CASTWGTGTRDTDTQYF	TGTGCCAGCACCTGGGGAACCGGGACTAGGGACACAGATACGCAGTATTTT
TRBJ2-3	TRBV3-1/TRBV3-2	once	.	CASSRSPGGVGTDTQYF	TGTGCCAGCAGCCGGAGCCCCGGGGGAGTGGGCACAGATACGCAGTATTTT
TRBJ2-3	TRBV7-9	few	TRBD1	CASSLTGTVSTDTQYF	TGTGCCAGCAGCCTGACCGGGACAGTTAGCACAGATACGCAGTATTTT
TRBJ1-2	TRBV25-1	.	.	CASSENVVPYGYTF	TGTGCCAGCAGTGAAAACGTGGTACCCTATGGCTACACCTTC
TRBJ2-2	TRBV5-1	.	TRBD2	CASSSGLAAPSNTGELFF	TGCGCCAGCAGCTCGGGACTAGCGGCCCCGTCGAACACCGGGGAGCTGTTTTTT
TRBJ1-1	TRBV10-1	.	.	CASSAGVSTEAFF	TGCGCCAGCAGTGCCGGGGTGAGCACTGAAGCTTTCTTT
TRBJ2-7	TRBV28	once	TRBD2	CASSLSGREYEQYF	TGTGCCAGCAGTCTTAGCGGGAGGGAGTACGAGCAGTACTTC
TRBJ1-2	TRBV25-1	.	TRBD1	CASSAGGTSWGYGYTF	TGTGCCAGCAGTGCAGGGGGAACTTCTTGGGGCTATGGCTACACCTTC
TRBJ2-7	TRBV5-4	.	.	CASSLEDRSDEQYF	TGTGCCAGCAGCTTGGAAGACCGAAGTGACGAGCAGTACTTC
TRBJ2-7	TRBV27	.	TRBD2	CASSLGGSSYEQYF	TGTGCCAGCAGTTTGGGCGGGAGCTCCTACGAGCAGTACTTC
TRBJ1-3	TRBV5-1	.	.	CASSLADPGNTIYF	TGCGCCAGCAGCTTGGCCGACCCGGGAAACACCATATATTTT
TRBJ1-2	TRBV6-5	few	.	CASSYGRDGAEGYTF	TGTGCCAGCAGTTACGGAAGGGACGGGGCGGAGGGCTACACCTTC
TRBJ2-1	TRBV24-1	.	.	CATSDSKTRGQFF	TGTGCCACCAGTGATTCCAAGACCCGGGGACAGTTCTTC
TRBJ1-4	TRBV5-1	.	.	CASSWTENEKLFF	TGCGCCAGCAGCTGGACAGAAAATGAAAAACTGTTTTTT
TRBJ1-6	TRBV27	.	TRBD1	CASTLRVRRGQRWNNSPLHF	TGTGCCAGCACCCTAAGGGTTCGGAGGGGGCAAAGGTGGAATAATTCACCCCTCCACTTT
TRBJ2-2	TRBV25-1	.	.	CASLGENTGELFF	TGTGCCAGTCTGGGTGAGAACACCGGGGAGCTGTTTTTT
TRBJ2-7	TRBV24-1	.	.	CATSSSSDSAYEQYF	TGTGCCACCAGCTCCAGCTCGGACAGTGCCTACGAGCAGTACTTC
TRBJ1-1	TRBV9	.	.	CASSVDPRGTEAFF	TGTGCCAGCAGCGTAGATCCAAGAGGGACTGAAGCTTTCTTT